Below are 7 T cell receptor beta chains sequenced from a single sample in a study of a mutant IDH1 vaccine in newly diagnosed glioma. These receptors have no identified antigens. Sequencing used immunoSEQ multiplex PCR; TCRdb keeps in-frame clones, though not all of them. The data hold around 39,000 clones, with roughly 80% observed a single time. Specified time point: week 23, last vaccination. Mutant IDH1 20-mer peptide, at 300 ug, made up each vaccine dose, with topical imiquimod. The specimen comprised PBMCs, sampled from a glioma patient whose treatment included an IDH1 peptide vaccine. The receptors were gathered from a woman between 18 and 29 years old with glioma. Some clones in this sample may be carry-over from other donors' samples.

This chain connects TRBV29-1 to TRBJ1-1; the D gene is possibly TRBD1 (6 bases). V lost 2 bases, J lost 8 bases, and 15 bases lay in between. Per the germline V gene, CDR1 is SQVTM and CDR2 is ANQGSEA. The CDR3 runs to 13 residues. CDR3 sequence reads: CSVEKGGRLEAFF. The CDR3 nucleotides are TGCAGCGTTGAAAAAGGGGGTAGGTTAGAAGCTTTCTTT.

The rearrangement uses TRBV5-1 and TRBJ2-5, with 8 bases aligning to TRBD1. With V trimmed by 2 bases and J by 6 bases, 15 bases remained unmatched. Germline CDR1 and CDR2: SGHRS and YFSETQ. The CDR3 has 17 amino acids. Here the CDR3 reads CASSLQKNQGAKQTQYF. The CDR3, as DNA: TGCGCCAGCAGCTTACAAAAGAACCAGGGGGCCAAACAGACCCAGTACTTC.

V gene TRBV13 combines with J gene TRBJ2-7; 9 nucleotides line up with TRBD2. V was clipped by 6 bases and J by 2 bases; unmatched bases: 5. The CDR3 runs to 14 residues. Germline assignment: CDR1 PRHDT and CDR2 FYEKMQ (reference sequence). Here the CDR3 reads CASRSSGDTYEQYF. The CDR3 DNA is TGTGCCAGCAGGTCTAGCGGGGATACCTACGAGCAGTACTTC.

The rearrangement uses TRBV11-3 and TRBJ2-7; possible D gene TRBD2, 5 bases. V was pared by 5 bases and J by 4 bases, with 9 bases between. CDR1 is SGHNT and CDR2 is YENEEA in the germline V gene. The CDR3 length is 12 residues. CDR3 nucleotides: TGTGCCAGCAGCGCTAGCAGGTACGAGCAGTACTTC. Protein product: CASSASRYEQYF.

In nucleotides, the CDR3 is TGTGCCAGCAGTAGGACAGGCGGTGAGCAGTTCTTC. This gives the protein CASSRTGGEQFF. V is TRBV27 and J is TRBJ2-1, with 7 bases fitting TRBD1. Germline trimming cut 5 bases from V and 9 bases from J; bases unmatched to any gene: 4. The CDR3 contains 12 residues. Per germline, CDR1 MNHEY and CDR2 SMNVEV (reference sequence).

V and J are TRBV27 and TRBJ1-1; D is undetermined. V gave up 6 bases and J gave up 4 bases, with 12 bases separating them. CDR1 and CDR2 (germline): MNHEY, SMNVEV (reference sequence). The CDR3 extends over 13 amino acids. In DNA form, the CDR3 reads TGTGCCAGCAGCGGGAGGTGGGGCACTGAAGCTTTCTTT. Its protein is CASSGRWGTEAFF.

This clone was observed a single time. This sequence joins TRBV7-2 and TRBJ2-3; TRBD2 agrees at 15 bases. The CDR3 length is 18 residues. The V gene's germline CDR1 is SGHTA and CDR2 FQGNSA. The junction had 11 bases not matched to a gene; V was cut back by 5 bases and J by 5 bases. CDR3 amino acids: CASSQGLAGGPGGDTQYF. The DNA for the CDR3 is TGTGCCAGCAGCCAGGGACTAGCGGGAGGCCCGGGGGGAGATACGCAGTATTTT.